This T cell receptor beta chain was found in a study of blood T cells in healthy people across ages. Findings and caveats of the study: Without sorted subsets, naive and antigen-experienced compartments could not be conclusively compared.

Healthy Caucasian individuals from Russia aged roughly 6 to 90 were enrolled as donors. Primed by a sample-barcoded 5' primer and a J-beta primer mix, a second PCR proceeded for 7 to 11 cycles. MiXCR was run by TCRdb on the 5' RACE reads, yielding one entry per CDR3 protein. The profile shows over 1.5 million distinct CDR3 sequences, about 49% of them singletons. A word on this clonotype: Its target is unknown.

CDR1 MDHEN and CDR2 SYDVKM come from the germline V gene. V dropped 8 bases and J dropped 5; count of bases not matched to a gene: 8. This CDR3 has 15 residues. The chain combines TRBV28 with TRBJ1-6; the match to TRBD1 covers 8 bases. Sequencing used blood. This receptor was taken from a middle-aged woman in good health. The CDR3, as DNA: TGTGCCAGCTTCAGCGGGACAGGTCATAATTCACCCCTCCACTTT. It yields the protein CASFSGTGHNSPLHF.